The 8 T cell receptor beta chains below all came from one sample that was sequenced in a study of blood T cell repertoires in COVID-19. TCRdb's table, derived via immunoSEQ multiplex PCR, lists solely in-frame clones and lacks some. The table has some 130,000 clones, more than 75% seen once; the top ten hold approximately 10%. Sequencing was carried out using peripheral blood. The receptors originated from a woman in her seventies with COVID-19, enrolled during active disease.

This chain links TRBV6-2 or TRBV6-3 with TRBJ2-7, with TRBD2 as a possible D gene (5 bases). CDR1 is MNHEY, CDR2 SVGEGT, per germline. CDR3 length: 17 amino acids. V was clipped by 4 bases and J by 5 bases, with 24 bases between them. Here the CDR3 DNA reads TGTGCCAGCAGTTCCTCCTACTCCGGCGGGCTAGCTAACGAGCAGTACTTC. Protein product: CASSSSYSGGLANEQYF.

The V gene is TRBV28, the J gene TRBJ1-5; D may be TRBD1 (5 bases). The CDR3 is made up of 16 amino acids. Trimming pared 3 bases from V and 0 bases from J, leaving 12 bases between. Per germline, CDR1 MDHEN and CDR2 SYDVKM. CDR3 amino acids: CASSLSTGYSNQPQHF. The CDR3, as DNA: TGTGCCAGCAGTTTGTCTACAGGTTATAGCAATCAGCCCCAGCATTTT. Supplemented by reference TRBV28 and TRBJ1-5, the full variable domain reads DVKVTQSSRYLVKRTGEKVFLECVQDMDHENMFWYRQDPGLGLRLIYFSYDVKMKEKGDIPEGYSVSREKKERFSLILESASTNQTSMYLCASSLSTGYSNQPQHFGDGTRLSIL.

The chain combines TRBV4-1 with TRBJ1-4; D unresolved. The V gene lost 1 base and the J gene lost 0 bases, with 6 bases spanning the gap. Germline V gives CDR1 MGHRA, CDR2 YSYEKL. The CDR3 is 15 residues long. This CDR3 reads CASSQGVATNEKLFF. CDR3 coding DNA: TGCGCCAGCAGCCAAGGAGTTGCAACTAATGAAAAACTGTTTTTT.

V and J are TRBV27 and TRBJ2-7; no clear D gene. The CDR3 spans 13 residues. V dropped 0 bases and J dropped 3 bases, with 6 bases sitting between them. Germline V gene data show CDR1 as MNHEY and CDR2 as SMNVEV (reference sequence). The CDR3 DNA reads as TGTGCCAGCAGTTTATCTCCAGGCTACGAGCAGTACTTC. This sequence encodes CASSLSPGYEQYF.

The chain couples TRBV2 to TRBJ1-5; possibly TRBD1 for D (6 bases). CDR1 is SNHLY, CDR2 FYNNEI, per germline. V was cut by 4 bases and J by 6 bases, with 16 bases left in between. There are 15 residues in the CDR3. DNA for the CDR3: TGTGCCAGCAGTGCGCAACAGGGAGTCAGTCAGCCCCAGCATTTT. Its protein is CASSAQQGVSQPQHF. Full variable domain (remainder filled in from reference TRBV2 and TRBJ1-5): EPEVTQTPSHQVTQMGQEVILRCVPISNHLYFYWYRQILGQKVEFLVSFYNNEISEKSEIFDDQFSVERPDGSNFTLKIRSTKLEDSAMYFCASSAQQGVSQPQHFGDGTRLSIL.

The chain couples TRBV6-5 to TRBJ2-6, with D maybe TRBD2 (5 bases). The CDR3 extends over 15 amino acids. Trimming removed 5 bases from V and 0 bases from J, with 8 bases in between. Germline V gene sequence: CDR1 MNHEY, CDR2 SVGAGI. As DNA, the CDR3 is TGTGCCAGCAGTACGGGGAACTCTGGGGCCAACGTCCTGACTTTC. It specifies CASSTGNSGANVLTF.

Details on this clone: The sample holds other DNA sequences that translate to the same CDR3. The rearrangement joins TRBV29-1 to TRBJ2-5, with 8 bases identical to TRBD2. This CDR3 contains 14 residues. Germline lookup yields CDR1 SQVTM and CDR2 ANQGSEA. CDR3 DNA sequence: TGCTGGGTTGGGGGACCGGGGGGGGGAGAGACCCAGTACTTC. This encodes CWVGGPGGGETQYF.

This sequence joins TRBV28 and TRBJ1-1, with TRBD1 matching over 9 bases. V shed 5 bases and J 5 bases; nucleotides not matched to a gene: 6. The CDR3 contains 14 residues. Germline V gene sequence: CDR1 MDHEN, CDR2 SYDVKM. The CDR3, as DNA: TGTGCCAGCAGTCCCCGGGACAGGGTGACTGAAGCTTTCTTT. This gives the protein CASSPRDRVTEAFF.